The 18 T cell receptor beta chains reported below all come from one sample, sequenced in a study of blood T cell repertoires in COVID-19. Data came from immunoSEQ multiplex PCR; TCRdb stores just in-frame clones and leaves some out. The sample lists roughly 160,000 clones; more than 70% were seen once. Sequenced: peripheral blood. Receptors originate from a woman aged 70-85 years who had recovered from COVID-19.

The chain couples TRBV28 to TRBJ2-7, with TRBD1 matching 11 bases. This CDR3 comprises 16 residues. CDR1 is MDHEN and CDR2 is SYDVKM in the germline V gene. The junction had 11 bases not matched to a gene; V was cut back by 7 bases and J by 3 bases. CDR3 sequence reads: CASTLGAGTGGYEQYF. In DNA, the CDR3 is TGTGCCAGCACCCTAGGGGCCGGGACAGGGGGCTACGAGCAGTACTTC. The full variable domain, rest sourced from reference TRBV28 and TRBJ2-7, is DVKVTQSSRYLVKRTGEKVFLECVQDMDHENMFWYRQDPGLGLRLIYFSYDVKMKEKGDIPEGYSVSREKKERFSLILESASTNQTSMYLCASTLGAGTGGYEQYFGPGTRLTVT.

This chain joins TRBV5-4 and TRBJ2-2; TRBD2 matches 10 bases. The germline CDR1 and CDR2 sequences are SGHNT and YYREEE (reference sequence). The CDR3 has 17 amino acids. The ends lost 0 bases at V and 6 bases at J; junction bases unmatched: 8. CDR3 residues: CASSLGGRLAGAGELFF. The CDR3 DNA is TGTGCCAGCAGCTTGGGGGGGCGGCTAGCGGGAGCCGGGGAGCTGTTTTTT. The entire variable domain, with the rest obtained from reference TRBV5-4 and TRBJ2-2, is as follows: ETGVTQSPTHLIKTRGQQVTLRCSSQSGHNTVSWYQQALGQGPQFIFQYYREEENGRGNFPPRFSGLQFPNYSSELNVNALELDDSALYLCASSLGGRLAGAGELFFGEGSRLTVL.

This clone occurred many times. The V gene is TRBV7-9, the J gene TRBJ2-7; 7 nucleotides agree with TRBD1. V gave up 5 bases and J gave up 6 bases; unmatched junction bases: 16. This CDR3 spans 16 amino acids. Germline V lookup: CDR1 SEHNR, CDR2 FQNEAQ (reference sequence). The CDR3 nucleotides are TGTGCCAGCAGCCCACCCCTGACAGGGTCGGGGCGCGAGCAGTACTTC. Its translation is CASSPPLTGSGREQYF.

CDR3 amino acids: CSVCTGFRAEAFF. CDR3 sequence (DNA): TGCAGCGTGTGTACAGGGTTTCGCGCTGAAGCTTTCTTT. The chain couples TRBV29-1 to TRBJ1-1; tentatively, D is TRBD1 (6 bases). CDR1 and CDR2 from the germline V gene are SQVTM and ANQGSEA. The CDR3 sequence is 13 residues long. The V and J ends lost 6 bases and 6 bases respectively, with 17 bases between them.

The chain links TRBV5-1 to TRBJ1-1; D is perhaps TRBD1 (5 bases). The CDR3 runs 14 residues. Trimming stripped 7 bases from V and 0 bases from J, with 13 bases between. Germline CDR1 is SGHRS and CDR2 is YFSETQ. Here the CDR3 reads CASAMGGMNTEAFF. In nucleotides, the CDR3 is TGCGCCAGCGCCATGGGGGGGATGAACACTGAAGCTTTCTTT.

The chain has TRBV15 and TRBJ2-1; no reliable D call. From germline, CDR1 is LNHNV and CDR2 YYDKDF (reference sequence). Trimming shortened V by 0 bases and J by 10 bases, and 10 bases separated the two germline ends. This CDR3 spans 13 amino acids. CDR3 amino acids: CATSRDPIREQFF. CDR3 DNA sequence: TGTGCCACCAGCAGAGATCCAATTCGGGAGCAGTTCTTC. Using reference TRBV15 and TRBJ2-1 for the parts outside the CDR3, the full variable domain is DAMVIQNPRYQVTQFGKPVTLSCSQTLNHNVMYWYQQKSSQAPKLLFHYYDKDFNNEADTPDNFQSRRPNTSFCFLDIRSPGLGDTAMYLCATSRDPIREQFFGPGTRLTVL.

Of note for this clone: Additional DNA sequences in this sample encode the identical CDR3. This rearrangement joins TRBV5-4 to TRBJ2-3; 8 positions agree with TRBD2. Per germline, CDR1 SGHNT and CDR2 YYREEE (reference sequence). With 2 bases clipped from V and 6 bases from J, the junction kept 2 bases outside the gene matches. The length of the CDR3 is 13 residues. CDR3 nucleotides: TGTGCCAGCAGCTTTGGCGGGAGGGATACGCAGTATTTT. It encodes CASSFGGRDTQYF.

The CDR3 region is CASSPTGTSGSWADTQYF. The CDR3 coding sequence is TGTGCCAGCAGCCCTACTGGGACTAGCGGGAGTTGGGCAGATACGCAGTATTTT. The chain combines TRBV28 with TRBJ2-3, with 14 bases identical to TRBD2. The V gene's germline CDR1 is MDHEN and CDR2 SYDVKM. This CDR3 spans 18 amino acids. J lost 4 bases, V lost 6 bases, and 12 bases had no gene match.

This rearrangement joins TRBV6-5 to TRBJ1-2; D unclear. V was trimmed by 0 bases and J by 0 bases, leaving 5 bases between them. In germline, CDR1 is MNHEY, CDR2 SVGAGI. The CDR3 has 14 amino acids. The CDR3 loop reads CASSYSRANYGYTF. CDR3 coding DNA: TGTGCCAGCAGTTACTCGAGGGCTAACTATGGCTACACCTTC.

CDR3 protein: CASSGLAGGAETQYF. The CDR3 DNA is TGTGCCAGCAGCGGACTAGCGGGAGGGGCCGAGACCCAGTACTTC. The J gene is TRBJ2-5, the V gene TRBV7-9; 15 bases map to TRBD2. The CDR3 spans 15 residues. With 5 bases clipped from V and 5 bases from J, the junction kept 3 bases outside the gene matches. CDR1 is SEHNR, CDR2 FQNEAQ, per germline (reference sequence).

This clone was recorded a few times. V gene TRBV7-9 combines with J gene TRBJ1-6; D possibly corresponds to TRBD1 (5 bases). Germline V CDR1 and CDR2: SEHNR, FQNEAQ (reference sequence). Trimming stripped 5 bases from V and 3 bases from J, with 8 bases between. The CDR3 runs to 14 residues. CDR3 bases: TGTGCCAGCAGCCGACAGAGCTATAATTCACCCCTCCACTTT. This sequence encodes CASSRQSYNSPLHF.

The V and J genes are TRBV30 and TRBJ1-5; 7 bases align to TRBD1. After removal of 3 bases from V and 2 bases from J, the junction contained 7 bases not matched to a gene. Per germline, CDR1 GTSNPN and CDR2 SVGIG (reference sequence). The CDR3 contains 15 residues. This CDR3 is CAWSKQGYGNQPQHF. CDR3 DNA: TGTGCCTGGAGCAAACAGGGGTATGGCAATCAGCCCCAGCATTTT.

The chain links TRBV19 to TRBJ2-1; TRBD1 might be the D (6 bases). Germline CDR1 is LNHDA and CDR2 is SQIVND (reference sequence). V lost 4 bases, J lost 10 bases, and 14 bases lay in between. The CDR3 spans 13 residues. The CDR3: CASSRTARREQFF. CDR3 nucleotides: TGTGCCAGTAGTAGGACAGCCCGACGGGAGCAGTTCTTC.

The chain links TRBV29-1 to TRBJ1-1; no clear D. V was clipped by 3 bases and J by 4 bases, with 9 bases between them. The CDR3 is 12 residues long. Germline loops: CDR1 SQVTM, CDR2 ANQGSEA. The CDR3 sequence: CSVDGLITEAFF. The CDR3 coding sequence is TGCAGCGTTGACGGGTTAATCACTGAAGCTTTCTTT.

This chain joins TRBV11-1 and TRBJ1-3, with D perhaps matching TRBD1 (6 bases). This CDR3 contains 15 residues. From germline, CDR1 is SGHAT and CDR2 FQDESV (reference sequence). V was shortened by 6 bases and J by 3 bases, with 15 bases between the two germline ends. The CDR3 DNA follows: TGTGCCAGCAGTCGGGACACCGGTCTTGGAAACACCATATATTTT. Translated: CASSRDTGLGNTIYF. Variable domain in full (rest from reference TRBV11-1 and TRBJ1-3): EAEVAQSPRYKITEKSQAVAFWCDPISGHATLYWYRQILGQGPELLVQFQDESVVDDSQLPKDRFSAERLKGVDSTLKIQPAELGDSAMYLCASSRDTGLGNTIYFGEGSWLTVV.

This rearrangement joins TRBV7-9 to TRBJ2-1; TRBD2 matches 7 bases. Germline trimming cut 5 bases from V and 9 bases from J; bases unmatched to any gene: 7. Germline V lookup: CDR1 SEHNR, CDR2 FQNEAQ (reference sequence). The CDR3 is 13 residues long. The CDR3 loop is CASSASGVGEQFF. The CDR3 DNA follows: TGTGCCAGCAGCGCGAGCGGGGTTGGTGAGCAGTTCTTC.

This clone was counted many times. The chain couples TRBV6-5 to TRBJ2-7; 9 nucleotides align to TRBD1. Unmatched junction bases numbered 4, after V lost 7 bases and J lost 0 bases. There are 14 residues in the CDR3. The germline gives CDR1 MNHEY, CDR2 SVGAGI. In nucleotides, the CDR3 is TGTGCCAGCAAACCGGGACAGGGCTCCTACGAGCAGTACTTC. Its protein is CASKPGQGSYEQYF.

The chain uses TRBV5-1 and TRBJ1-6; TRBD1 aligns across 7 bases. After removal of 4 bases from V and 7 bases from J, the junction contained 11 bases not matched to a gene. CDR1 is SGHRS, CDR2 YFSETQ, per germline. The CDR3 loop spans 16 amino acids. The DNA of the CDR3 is TGCGCCAGCAGCCTGGGGTCGGGACAGCTAAATTCACCCCTCCACTTT. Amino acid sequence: CASSLGSGQLNSPLHF. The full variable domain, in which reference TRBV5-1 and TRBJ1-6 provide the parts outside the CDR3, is KAGVTQTPRYLIKTRGQQVTLSCSPISGHRSVSWYQQTPGQGLQFLFEYFSETQRNKGNFPGRFSGRQFSNSRSEMNVSTLELGDSALYLCASSLGSGQLNSPLHFGNGTRLTVT.